This TCR beta chain was profiled in a study of vaccination and CD4 T cells after COVID-19. Looking at the study overall: At a median about 99 days (range 35 to 161) after diagnosis, post-COVID samples were drawn.

With the Oncomine TCR Beta short-read assay, DNA from cultured CD4+ T cells was sequenced. Each CDR3 protein is one row after TCRdb ran MiXCR on the PCR reads. The sample carries nearly 15,000 distinct CDR3 sequences, 52% recorded once. As for treatment: approximately nine-day PBMC culture with coronavirus spike peptide pools or control peptides (ViraFEST assay). Via ViraFEST, peptide pools expanded antigen-specific T cells before TCR sequencing. This clonotype appeared once. Its antigen is still unknown. V gave up 2 bases and J gave up 3 bases, with 13 bases separating them. The CDR3 has 15 residues. The chain links TRBV12-3 or TRBV12-4 to TRBJ1-2; D not certain. The sequenced sample was CD4+ T cells from blood, cultured in vitro. The receptor comes from a human donor who had recovered from COVID-19. The CDR3 spells CASSLSPGADYGYTF. CDR3 sequence (DNA): TGTGCCAGCAGTTTAAGTCCGGGCGCGGACTATGGCTACACCTTC.